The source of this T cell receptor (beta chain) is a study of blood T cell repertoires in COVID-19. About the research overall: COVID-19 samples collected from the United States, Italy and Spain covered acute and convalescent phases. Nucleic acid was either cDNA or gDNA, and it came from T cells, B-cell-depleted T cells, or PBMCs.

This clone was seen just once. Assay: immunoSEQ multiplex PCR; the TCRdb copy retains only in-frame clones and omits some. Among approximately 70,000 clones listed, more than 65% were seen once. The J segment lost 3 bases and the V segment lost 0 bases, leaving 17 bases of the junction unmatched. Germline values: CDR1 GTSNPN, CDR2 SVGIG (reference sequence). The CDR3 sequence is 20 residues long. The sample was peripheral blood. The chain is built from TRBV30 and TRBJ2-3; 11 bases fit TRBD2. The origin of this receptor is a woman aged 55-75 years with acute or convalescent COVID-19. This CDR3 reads CAWSVRSYSLRLAGTDTQYF. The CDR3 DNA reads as TGTGCCTGGAGTGTACGGAGCTATAGCCTGAGACTAGCGGGGACAGATACGCAGTATTTT.